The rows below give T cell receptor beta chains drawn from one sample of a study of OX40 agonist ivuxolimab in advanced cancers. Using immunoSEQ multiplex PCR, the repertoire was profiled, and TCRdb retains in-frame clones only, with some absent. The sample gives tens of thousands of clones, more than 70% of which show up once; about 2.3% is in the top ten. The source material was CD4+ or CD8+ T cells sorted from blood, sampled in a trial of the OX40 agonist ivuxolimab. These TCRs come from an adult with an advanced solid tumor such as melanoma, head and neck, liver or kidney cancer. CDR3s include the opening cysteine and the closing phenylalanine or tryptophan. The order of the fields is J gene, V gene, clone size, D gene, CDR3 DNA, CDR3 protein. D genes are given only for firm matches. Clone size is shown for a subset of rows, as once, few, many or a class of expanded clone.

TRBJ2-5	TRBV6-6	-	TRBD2	TGTGCCAGCAGTTCTCGGACTAGCGGGGGAGAGACCCAGTACTTC	CASSSRTSGGETQYF
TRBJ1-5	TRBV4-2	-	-	TGTGCCAGCAGCCAAGATAGGGGGGCAGGGGTAGGGGGAGGCAATCAGCCCCAGCATTTT	CASSQDRGAGVGGGNQPQHF
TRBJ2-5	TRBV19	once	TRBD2	TGTGCCAGTAGTATAGGACCGACCGGGGGGGAGACCCAGTACTTC	CASSIGPTGGETQYF
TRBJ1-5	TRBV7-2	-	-	TGTGCCAGCAGCTATCCCAATCAGCCCCAGCATTTT	CASSYPNQPQHF
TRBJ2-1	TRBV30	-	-	TGTGCCTGGACAAGCCTATCCAATGAGCAGTTCTTC	CAWTSLSNEQFF
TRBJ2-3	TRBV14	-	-	TGTGCCAGCAGCCAAGATTGGGGTGGTACGCAGTATTTT	CASSQDWGGTQYF
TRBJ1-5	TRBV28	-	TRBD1	TGTGCCACCGGGACAGGGGTTGGAAACAATCAGCCCCAGCATTTT	CATGTGVGNNQPQHF
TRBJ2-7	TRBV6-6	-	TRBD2	TGTGCCAGCAGCCTCGGACTAGCGGGAGTGTCCTACGAGCAGTACTTC	CASSLGLAGVSYEQYF
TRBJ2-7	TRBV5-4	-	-	TGTGCCAGCAGCTCACGAAGGGTGGGGTACGAGCAGTACTTC	CASSSRRVGYEQYF
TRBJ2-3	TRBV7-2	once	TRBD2	TGTGCCAGCAGCCAGTCAACCAGGACTAGCGTTTCAGATACGCAGTATTTT	CASSQSTRTSVSDTQYF
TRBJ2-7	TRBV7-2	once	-	TGTGCCAGCAGTCGAACCGGCCTCGAGCAGTACTTC	CASSRTGLEQYF
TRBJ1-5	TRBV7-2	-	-	TGTGCCAGCAGCCCCGACGGGGCCTTGAGGATTCAGCCCCAGCATTTT	CASSPDGALRIQPQHF
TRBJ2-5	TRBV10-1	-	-	TGCGCCAGCAGTGAATTGCGTACAGGCCAAGAGACCCAGTACTTC	CASSELRTGQETQYF
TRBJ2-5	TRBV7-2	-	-	TGTGCCAGCAGCTTAATTGTTGCCAGGGAAGAGACCCAGTACTTC	CASSLIVAREETQYF
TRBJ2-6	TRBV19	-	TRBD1	TGTGCCAGTACCCTCAGGGGGATCTCTGGGGCCAACGTCCTGACTTTC	CASTLRGISGANVLTF
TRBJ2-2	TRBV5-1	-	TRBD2	TGCGCCAGCAGCCCGATAGGACTAGCGGGTTCGGGCACCGGGGAGCTGTTTTTT	CASSPIGLAGSGTGELFF
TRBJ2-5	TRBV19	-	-	TGTGCCAGTAGTACGACTAGTGCAGCAGGGGCGGCCCAGTACTTC	CASSTTSAAGAAQYF
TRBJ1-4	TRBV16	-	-	TGTGCCAGCAGCCAAAACCGGGGGGAGAGACTGTTTTTT	CASSQNRGERLFF
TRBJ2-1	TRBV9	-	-	TGTGCCAGCAGCACCGGGGCTTCCAATGAGCAGTTCTTC	CASSTGASNEQFF
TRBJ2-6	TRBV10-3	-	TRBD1	TGTGCCATCAGTGAGCAGGGGGCCGCTGGGGCCAACGTCCTGACTTTC	CAISEQGAAGANVLTF
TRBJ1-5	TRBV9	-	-	TGTGCCAGCAGCGTAGGGGGCTATAGCAATCAGCCCCAGCATTTT	CASSVGGYSNQPQHF
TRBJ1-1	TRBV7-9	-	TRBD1	TGTGCCAGCAGCGCGCCGGACAGGGAAGCTTTCTTT	CASSAPDREAFF
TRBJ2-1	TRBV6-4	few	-	TGTGCCAGCAGTGAGTTACAGGGACCCTACAATGAGCAGTTCTTC	CASSELQGPYNEQFF
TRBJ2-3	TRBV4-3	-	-	TGCGCCAGCAGCCAAGCTGTTACAGATACGCAGTATTTT	CASSQAVTDTQYF
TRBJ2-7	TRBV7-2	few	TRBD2	TGTGCCAGCAGCTCCAGAGGGGAGGGCAGGACCTACGAGCAGTACTTC	CASSSRGEGRTYEQYF
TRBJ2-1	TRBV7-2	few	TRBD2	TGTGCCAGCAGCTTACTAGCGGGAAATGAGCAGTTCTTC	CASSLLAGNEQFF
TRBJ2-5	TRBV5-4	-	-	TGTGCCAGCAGCTTACCGGGACCCGAGACCCAGTACTTC	CASSLPGPETQYF
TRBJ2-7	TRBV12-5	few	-	TGTGCTAGTGGTTTGGAGTACGAGCAGTACTTC	CASGLEYEQYF
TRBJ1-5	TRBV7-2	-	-	TGTGCCAGCAGCTTAGACCCAGGGAGTCAGCCCCAGCATTTT	CASSLDPGSQPQHF
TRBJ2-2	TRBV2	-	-	TGTGCCAGCAGTGAAAGTTGGGGGACCCCTTCGAACACCGGGGAGCTGTTTTTT	CASSESWGTPSNTGELFF
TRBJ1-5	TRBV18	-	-	TGTGCCAGCTCACCGGTTCCGGGGTTCGATCAGCCCCAGCATTTT	CASSPVPGFDQPQHF
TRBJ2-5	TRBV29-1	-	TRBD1	TGCAGCGTTGAGTTGGGCAGGGGGCAAGAGACCCAGTACTTC	CSVELGRGQETQYF
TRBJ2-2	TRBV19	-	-	TGTGCCAGTAGTCCCGGCGGGGTGGGTGGCGGGGAGCTGTTTTTT	CASSPGGVGGGELFF
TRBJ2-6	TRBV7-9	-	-	TGTGCCAGCACCCCGAGGGGCTCTGGGGCCAACGTCCTGACTTTC	CASTPRGSGANVLTF
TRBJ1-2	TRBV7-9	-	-	TGTGCCAGCAGCCTTAGAGGGCTGGGAGGCTACACCTTC	CASSLRGLGGYTF
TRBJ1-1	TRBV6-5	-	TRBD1	TGTGCCAGCAGGCCGGACAGGGGTCGGTACACTGAAGCTTTCTTT	CASRPDRGRYTEAFF
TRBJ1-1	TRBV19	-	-	TGTGCCAGTAGTATAGATGGGAGTCGGACTGAAGCTTTCTTT	CASSIDGSRTEAFF
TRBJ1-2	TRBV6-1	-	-	TGTGCCAGCAGAGACTATCTTAAAGCTAACTATGGCTACACCTTC	CASRDYLKANYGYTF
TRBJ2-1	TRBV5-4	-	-	TGTGCCAGCAGCTTCGACAGCCCTTCCTACAATGAGCAGTTCTTC	CASSFDSPSYNEQFF
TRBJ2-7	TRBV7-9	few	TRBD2	TGTGCCAGCAGCCCCATGACTAGCGGGAGTGGGGAGCAGTACTTC	CASSPMTSGSGEQYF
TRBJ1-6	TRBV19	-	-	TGTGCCAGTAGTTACCGGGAAACCCTCCACTTT	CASSYRETLHF
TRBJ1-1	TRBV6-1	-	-	TGTGCCAGCAGTGAAAGCCCAACGCAGAACACTGAAGCTTTCTTT	CASSESPTQNTEAFF
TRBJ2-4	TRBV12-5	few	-	TGTGCTAGTGGTTTGGAGAACGTAGCCAAAAACATTCAGTACTTC	CASGLENVAKNIQYF
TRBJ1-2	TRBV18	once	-	TGTGCCAGCTCACCAATCGTTGAGGGGAAGGGCGCGTGGGGCTACACCTTC	CASSPIVEGKGAWGYTF
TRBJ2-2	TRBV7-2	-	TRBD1	TGTGCCAGCAGCCGATCGACAGGGGTCACCGGGGAGCTGTTTTTT	CASSRSTGVTGELFF
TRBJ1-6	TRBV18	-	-	TGTGCCAGCTCCTTCCGGACAGTTAGCTCCTATAATTCACCCCTCCACTTT	CASSFRTVSSYNSPLHF
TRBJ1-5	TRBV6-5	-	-	TGTGCCAGCAGTTACAGGGAGGGACAGCCCCAGCATTTT	CASSYREGQPQHF
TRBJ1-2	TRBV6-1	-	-	TGTGCCAGCAGTCAGACCGGGCGGGCGAACTATGGCTACACCTTC	CASSQTGRANYGYTF
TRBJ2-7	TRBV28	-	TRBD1	TGTGCCAGCAGTAACCGGGACAGGGTGAAGGAGCAGTACTTC	CASSNRDRVKEQYF
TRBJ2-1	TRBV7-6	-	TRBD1	TGTGCCAGCAGCAAGGGACAGGGGGCGGTAGAGCAGTTCTTC	CASSKGQGAVEQFF
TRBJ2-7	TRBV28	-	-	TGTGCCAGCAGTTATTTTGGGATGGGGTACGAGCAGTACTTC	CASSYFGMGYEQYF
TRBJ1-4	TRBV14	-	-	TGTGCCAGCAGCCAAGCCGTTGGGGGGCTCTACGAAAAACTGTTTTTT	CASSQAVGGLYEKLFF
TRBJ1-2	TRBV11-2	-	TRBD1	TGTGCCAGCAGCCCAGAAGGAAGGGGGCATGAAGGCTACACCTTC	CASSPEGRGHEGYTF
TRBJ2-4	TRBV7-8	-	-	TGTGCCAGCACCCTGGGGGCAGTCCTAGCCAAAAACATTCAGTACTTC	CASTLGAVLAKNIQYF
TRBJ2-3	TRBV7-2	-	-	TGTGCCAGCAGCTTTGGGCGGTCCACAGATACGCAGTATTTT	CASSFGRSTDTQYF
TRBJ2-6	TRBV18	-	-	TGTGCCAGCTCACCGGACAGACTCTCTGGGGCCAACGTCCTGACTTTC	CASSPDRLSGANVLTF
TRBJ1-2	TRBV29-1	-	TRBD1	TGCAGCGGGGACAGTTTTTTGTCTGGCTACACCTTC	CSGDSFLSGYTF
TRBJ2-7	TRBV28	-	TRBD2	TGTGCCAGCAGTCTCGGGACTAGCGGGGTATACGAGCAGTACTTC	CASSLGTSGVYEQYF
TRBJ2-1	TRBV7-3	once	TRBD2	TGTGCCAGCAGCTTGGGACTAGCGATCTACAATGAGCAGTTCTTC	CASSLGLAIYNEQFF